This T cell receptor (beta chain) comes out of a study of blood T cell repertoires in COVID-19. For the study at large: From the United States, Italy and Spain came samples of acute and convalescent COVID-19. PBMCs, B-cell-depleted T cells, or T cells provided the cDNA or gDNA that made up the material.

This clone came up once. The CDR3 is made up of 17 amino acids. Methods used by the authors: The assay estimated nucleated cells by amplifying reference gene primers. Sequencing was performed with immunoSEQ multiplex PCR; in TCRdb, only in-frame clones are kept and a portion is missing. V and J calls and clone size are as listed in that table; D and trimming were resolved from the DNA. The repertoire holds around 170,000 clones, with approximately 74% as singletons. The source is a woman older than 75 with acute or convalescent COVID-19. This chain links TRBV21-1 with TRBJ1-1; the table gives TRBD1 as D, unverified against the DNA. TRBV21-1 is assigned pseudogene status. The specimen was peripheral blood. The CDR3 protein is CASSPRQALPVDTEAFF. The CDR3 coding sequence is TGTGCCAGCAGCCCCCGGCAGGCCCTCCCGGTGGACACTGAAGCTTTCTTT.